What follows are 28 T cell receptor beta chains derived from one specimen sequenced in a study of shared clonotypes between healthy human individuals. Profiling relied on immunoSEQ multiplex PCR, and the TCRdb table lists in-frame clones only, not all of them. The sample carries millions of clones, around 95% recorded once. The sample was naive CD4+ T cells sorted from blood. Subset of the sample: CD45RA+ positively selected. These receptors originate from a man aged 18 to 30 in good health.

The chain is built from TRBV10-3 and TRBJ2-7; TRBD2 aligns across 10 bases. Germline assignment: CDR1 ENHRY and CDR2 SYGVKD. The CDR3 runs to 17 residues. With 2 bases clipped from V and 9 bases from J, the junction kept 16 bases outside the gene matches. The CDR3 loop reads CAISEPVGTSGTVGQYF. In nucleotides, the CDR3 is TGTGCCATCAGTGAGCCGGTAGGAACTAGCGGGACGGTCGGGCAGTACTTC.

This chain joins TRBV5-1 and TRBJ1-1; D gene uncertain. CDR3 length equals 15 residues. Trimming removed 5 bases at V and 11 bases at J, with 25 bases between. Germline lookup yields CDR1 SGHRS and CDR2 YFSETQ. The CDR3: CASRSPSGGIIRAFF. Written as DNA, the CDR3 is TGCGCCAGCAGGTCCCCCTCGGGAGGCATAATTCGGGCTTTCTTT. The variable domain in full, with the rest retrieved from reference TRBV5-1 and TRBJ1-1, is KAGVTQTPRYLIKTRGQQVTLSCSPISGHRSVSWYQQTPGQGLQFLFEYFSETQRNKGNFPGRFSGRQFSNSRSEMNVSTLELGDSALYLCASRSPSGGIIRAFFGQGTRLTVV.

The chain recombines TRBV5-1 with TRBJ1-3, with D maybe TRBD1 (6 bases). Germline V CDR1 and CDR2: SGHRS, YFSETQ. Trimming removed 4 bases at V and 4 bases at J, with 12 bases between. This CDR3 comprises 14 residues. In nucleotides, the CDR3 is TGCGCCAGCAGCCTGGACAGACTAGGAAACACCATATATTTT. Encoded protein: CASSLDRLGNTIYF.

The chain recombines TRBV19 with TRBJ2-1; 8 bases are shared with TRBD1. Germline V gives CDR1 LNHDA, CDR2 SQIVND (reference sequence). The junction had 0 bases not matched to a gene; V was cut back by 2 bases and J by 6 bases. The CDR3 is 13 residues long. CDR3 protein: CASSITGGNEQFF. The DNA of the CDR3 is TGTGCCAGTAGTATAACAGGGGGCAATGAGCAGTTCTTC.

The chain has TRBV30 and TRBJ2-7; possibly TRBD2 for D (6 bases). Trimming shortened V by 3 bases and J by 6 bases, and 15 bases separated the two germline ends. Germline lookup yields CDR1 GTSNPN and CDR2 SVGIG (reference sequence). This CDR3 is built from 13 residues. CDR3 loop: CAWRGTGVLEQYF. The CDR3 DNA sequence: TGTGCCTGGAGAGGGACGGGAGTACTCGAGCAGTACTTC.

This clone was detected only a few times. The genes are TRBV11-1 and TRBJ1-2, with D unresolved. Trimming removed 5 bases at V and 0 bases at J, with 7 bases between. The CDR3 length is 13 residues. Germline CDR1 SGHAT, CDR2 FQDESV (reference sequence). The CDR3, as DNA: TGTGCCAGCAGCCCTGATGCTAACTATGGCTACACCTTC. Translation gives CASSPDANYGYTF. Supplemented by reference TRBV11-1 and TRBJ1-2, the full variable domain reads EAEVAQSPRYKITEKSQAVAFWCDPISGHATLYWYRQILGQGPELLVQFQDESVVDDSQLPKDRFSAERLKGVDSTLKIQPAELGDSAMYLCASSPDANYGYTFGSGTRLTVV.

The chain joins TRBV7-2 to TRBJ2-3; D is unresolved. The germline gives CDR1 SGHTA, CDR2 FQGNSA. The CDR3 contains 13 residues. V was trimmed by 3 bases and J by 0 bases, leaving 4 bases between them. CDR3 in DNA: TGTGCCAGCAGCTTTAGCAGCACAGATACGCAGTATTTT. This gives the protein CASSFSSTDTQYF.

This chain joins TRBV19 and TRBJ1-2, with 10 bases identical to TRBD1. CDR3 length: 14 amino acids. The J segment lost 8 bases and the V segment lost 7 bases, leaving 10 bases of the junction unmatched. CDR1 and CDR2 from the germline V gene are LNHDA and SQIVND (reference sequence). CDR3 protein: CASTQTGGYDGYTF. Here the CDR3 DNA reads TGTGCCAGTACCCAGACAGGGGGCTATGACGGCTACACCTTC.

The CDR3 nucleotides read TGTGCCAGCAGCTTAGGCGATCGAGCGATACAAGAGACCCAGTACTTC. This sequence encodes CASSLGDRAIQETQYF. This chain links TRBV7-2 with TRBJ2-5; D is uncertain. The CDR3 has 16 residues. Trimming removed 1 base from V and 2 bases from J, with 14 bases in between. CDR1 and CDR2 from the germline V gene are SGHTA and FQGNSA.

The chain is built from TRBV13 and TRBJ1-6, with D unresolved. Deletions cut 4 bases from V and 1 base from J, with 11 bases between. Germline V lookup: CDR1 PRHDT, CDR2 FYEKMQ (reference sequence). The CDR3 is 16 residues long. The CDR3 bases are TGTGCCAGCAGCTCCTCGGTCGGGTCCTATAATTCACCCCTCCACTTT. Its translation is CASSSSVGSYNSPLHF.

As DNA, the CDR3 is TGTGCCAGCAGCTTAGATTTTTCAGGCGGGCAGTTCTTC. It yields the protein CASSLDFSGGQFF. The genes are TRBV7-9 and TRBJ2-1; D ambiguous. The CDR3 is 13 residues long. Germline V gene lookup returns CDR1 SEHNR and CDR2 FQNEAQ (reference sequence). The V end lost 1 base, the J end lost 12 bases, and 13 bases lay between the germline ends. Full variable domain (remainder filled in from reference TRBV7-9 and TRBJ2-1): DTGVSQNPRHKITKRGQNVTFRCDPISEHNRLYWYRQTLGQGPEFLTYFQNEAQLEKSRLLSDRFSAERPKGSFSTLEIQRTEQGDSAMYLCASSLDFSGGQFFGPGTRLTVL.

Concerning this clone itself: Other DNA sequences of this sample code for an identical CDR3. The DNA of the CDR3 is TGCAGCGTGCGCGAGTATGGCTACACCTTC. As protein: CSVREYGYTF. The chain combines TRBV29-1 with TRBJ1-2; D gene uncertain. Looked up from germline, CDR1 is SQVTM and CDR2 is ANQGSEA. This CDR3 is 10 amino acids long. V lost 6 bases to trimming and J lost 5 bases, with 7 bases between them.

V is TRBV5-1 and J is TRBJ2-7; 9 nucleotides agree with TRBD1. The germline V gene has CDR1 SGHRS and CDR2 YFSETQ. The CDR3 runs 13 residues. With 8 bases clipped from V and 3 bases from J, the junction kept 6 bases outside the gene matches. The CDR3, as DNA: TGCGCCAGTAGGGGGGACAGGGACTACGAGCAGTACTTC. It specifies CASRGDRDYEQYF.

The chain is built from TRBV4-3 and TRBJ2-1; no clear D. The CDR3 is 15 amino acids. V lost 0 bases to trimming and J lost 3 bases, with 9 bases between them. Germline CDR1 is LGHNA and CDR2 is YSLEER. The CDR3: CASSQDLTGYNEQFF. In DNA form, the CDR3 reads TGCGCCAGCAGCCAAGACCTTACGGGCTACAATGAGCAGTTCTTC.

The V and J genes are TRBV19 and TRBJ1-6, with no clear D. V was clipped by 0 bases and J by 7 bases, with 16 bases between them. The CDR3 is made up of 17 amino acids. Germline V lookup: CDR1 LNHDA, CDR2 SQIVND (reference sequence). In nucleotides, the CDR3 is TGTGCCAGTAGTATAGAAGGCCCCACCTGGAGAAATTCACCCCTCCACTTT. Translated: CASSIEGPTWRNSPLHF.

This chain joins TRBV11-1 and TRBJ2-1, with TRBD2 matching over 7 bases. CDR1 and CDR2 (germline): SGHAT, FQDESV (reference sequence). This CDR3 comprises 15 residues. The V segment lost 5 bases and the J segment 4 bases; nucleotides outside the gene matches: 8. CDR3 amino acids: CASSRGGGAYNEQFF. The CDR3 bases are TGTGCCAGCAGCCGCGGGGGTGGGGCATACAATGAGCAGTTCTTC. Filled out from reference TRBV11-1 and TRBJ2-1, the complete variable domain reads EAEVAQSPRYKITEKSQAVAFWCDPISGHATLYWYRQILGQGPELLVQFQDESVVDDSQLPKDRFSAERLKGVDSTLKIQPAELGDSAMYLCASSRGGGAYNEQFFGPGTRLTVL.

The chain uses TRBV18 and TRBJ2-3; TRBD1 aligns across 8 bases. Germline V CDR1 and CDR2: KGHSH, LQKENI. V gave up 2 bases and J gave up 2 bases; unmatched junction bases: 6. This CDR3 spans 16 amino acids. The CDR3: CASSPATGAPTDTQYF. In DNA form, the CDR3 reads TGTGCCAGCTCACCAGCGACAGGGGCCCCCACAGATACGCAGTATTTT.

The chain uses TRBV7-2 and TRBJ1-4; D might be TRBD1 (6 bases). V was trimmed by 4 bases and J by 5 bases, leaving 14 bases between them. The CDR3 is 15 residues long. Germline V gives CDR1 SGHTA, CDR2 FQGNSA. The DNA for the CDR3 is TGTGCCAGCAGCTCTTACAGGGAGAAAAATGAAAAACTGTTTTTT. Translation: CASSSYREKNEKLFF.

The sample holds a few counts of this clone. J is TRBJ2-5 and V is TRBV27, with TRBD1 matching over 8 bases. The CDR3 is 15 residues long. Germline loops: CDR1 MNHEY, CDR2 SMNVEV (reference sequence). The trim removed 3 bases at V and 4 bases at J, leaving 7 bases unmatched. The CDR3 nucleotides are TGTGCCAGCAGTTTCTGGTCCGGGACAGGAGAGACCCAGTACTTC. This gives the protein CASSFWSGTGETQYF.

The chain links TRBV5-1 to TRBJ1-6, with D possibly matching TRBD1 (5 bases). The V gene lost 4 bases and the J gene lost 0 bases, with 11 bases spanning the gap. Looked up from germline, CDR1 is SGHRS and CDR2 is YFSETQ. This CDR3 is built from 16 residues. The CDR3 DNA follows: TGCGCCAGCAGCCAGGGTCTGAGCTCCTATAATTCACCCCTCCACTTT. Translation gives CASSQGLSSYNSPLHF.

V gene TRBV25-1 combines with J gene TRBJ1-4; 7 bases fit TRBD1. Germline loops: CDR1 MGHDK, CDR2 SYGVNS. J gave up 8 bases and V 1 base, and 7 bases lay outside the gene matches. The CDR3 spans 15 residues. Written as DNA, the CDR3 is TGTGCCAGCAGTGAATCGAACAGGGGAAACGAAAAACTGTTTTTT. It yields the protein CASSESNRGNEKLFF.

The chain's CDR3 is CASREGGAGELFF. CDR3 bases: TGTGCCAGCAGAGAGGGGGGGGCCGGGGAGCTGTTTTTT. This chain links TRBV11-3 with TRBJ2-2; D may be TRBD2 (7 bases). Germline V gene data show CDR1 as SGHNT and CDR2 as YENEEA. V dropped 6 bases and J dropped 6 bases, with 11 bases sitting between them. There are 13 residues in the CDR3.

V usage is TRBV10-3 and J usage is TRBJ1-1, with unresolved D. This CDR3 has 14 residues. From germline, CDR1 is ENHRY and CDR2 SYGVKD. V was shortened by 3 bases and J by 0 bases, with 8 bases between the two germline ends. The CDR3 region has the DNA TGTGCCATCAGTGAAAAGGAGCTGAACACTGAAGCTTTCTTT. Protein sequence: CAISEKELNTEAFF.

This sequence joins TRBV5-1 and TRBJ2-5; TRBD2 matches at 12 bases. The CDR3 is 17 residues long. The junction had 8 bases not matched to a gene; V was cut back by 0 bases and J by 5 bases. The germline V gene encodes CDR1 SGHRS and CDR2 YFSETQ. CDR3 sequence: CASSLGVTSGSSETQYF. The CDR3 DNA reads as TGCGCCAGCAGCTTGGGGGTGACTAGCGGGAGTTCTGAGACCCAGTACTTC.

Note on this clone: Other DNA sequences in the same sample also yield this CDR3. The rearrangement uses TRBV5-1 and TRBJ2-7; D not resolved. Trimming took 0 bases from V and 0 from J, leaving 7 bases between them. CDR1 and CDR2 (germline): SGHRS, YFSETQ. There are 14 residues in the CDR3. In DNA, the CDR3 is TGCGCCAGCAGCTTGGGGTTAGCCTCCTACGAGCAGTACTTC. Translation gives CASSLGLASYEQYF. The whole variable domain, filled in from reference TRBV5-1 and TRBJ2-7, reads KAGVTQTPRYLIKTRGQQVTLSCSPISGHRSVSWYQQTPGQGLQFLFEYFSETQRNKGNFPGRFSGRQFSNSRSEMNVSTLELGDSALYLCASSLGLASYEQYFGPGTRLTVT.

The chain uses TRBV5-1 and TRBJ1-1; no clear D gene. Trimming removed 4 bases at V and 3 bases at J, with 16 bases between. Germline V CDR1 and CDR2: SGHRS, YFSETQ. The CDR3 has 15 residues. The CDR3 coding sequence is TGCGCCAGCAGCCCTTCTAAGGGAAGGTACACTGAAGCTTTCTTT. Translated, it gives CASSPSKGRYTEAFF.

This chain connects TRBV5-1 to TRBJ2-7, with D possibly being TRBD1 or TRBD2 (5 bases each). The CDR3 totals 15 residues. Germline CDR1 is SGHRS and CDR2 is YFSETQ. The germline V and J ends were trimmed by 4 bases and 3 bases, with 17 bases remaining between them. The CDR3 region is CASSPHGAGFYEQYF. CDR3 coding DNA: TGCGCCAGCAGCCCCCACGGGGCAGGCTTCTACGAGCAGTACTTC.

The rearrangement joins TRBV25-1 to TRBJ1-1, with D tentatively TRBD1 (5 bases). The CDR3 loop spans 14 amino acids. The germline V gene has CDR1 MGHDK and CDR2 SYGVNS. The germline V and J ends were trimmed by 6 bases and 7 bases, with 18 bases remaining between them. CDR3 DNA: TGTGCCAGCAGGAGTTGGGGGGGAGGATTTGAAGCTTTCTTT. Protein: CASRSWGGGFEAFF. The whole variable domain, filled in from reference TRBV25-1 and TRBJ1-1, reads EADIYQTPRYLVIGTGKKITLECSQTMGHDKMYWYQQDPGMELHLIHYSYGVNSTEKGDLSSESTVSRIRTEHFPLTLESARPSHTSQYLCASRSWGGGFEAFFGQGTRLTVV.